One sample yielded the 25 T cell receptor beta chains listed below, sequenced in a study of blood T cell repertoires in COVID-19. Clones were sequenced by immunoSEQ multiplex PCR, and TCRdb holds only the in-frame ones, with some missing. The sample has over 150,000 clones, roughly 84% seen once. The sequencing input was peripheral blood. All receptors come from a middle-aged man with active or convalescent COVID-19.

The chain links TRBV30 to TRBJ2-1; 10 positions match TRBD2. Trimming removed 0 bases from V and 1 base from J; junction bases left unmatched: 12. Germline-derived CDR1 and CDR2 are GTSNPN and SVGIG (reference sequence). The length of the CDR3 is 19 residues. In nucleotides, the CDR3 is TGTGCCTGGAGTGTACTCCCGTGGGAGCGGGAGGGTTCCTACAATGAGCAGTTCTTC. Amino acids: CAWSVLPWEREGSYNEQFF.

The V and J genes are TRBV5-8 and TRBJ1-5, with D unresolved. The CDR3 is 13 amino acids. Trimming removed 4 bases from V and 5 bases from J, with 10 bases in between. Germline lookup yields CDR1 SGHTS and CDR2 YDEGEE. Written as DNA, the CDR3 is TGTGCCAGCAGCATAAACAGTGATCAGCCCCAGCATTTT. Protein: CASSINSDQPQHF.

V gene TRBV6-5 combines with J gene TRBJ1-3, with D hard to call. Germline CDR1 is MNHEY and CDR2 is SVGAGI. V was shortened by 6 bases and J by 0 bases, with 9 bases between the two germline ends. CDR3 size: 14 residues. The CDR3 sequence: CASRRLSSGNTIYF. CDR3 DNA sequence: TGTGCCAGCAGACGACTGAGCTCTGGAAACACCATATATTTT.

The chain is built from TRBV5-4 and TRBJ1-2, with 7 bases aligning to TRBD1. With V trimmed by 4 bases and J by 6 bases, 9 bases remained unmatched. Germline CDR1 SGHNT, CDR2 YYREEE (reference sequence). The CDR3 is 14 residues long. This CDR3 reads CASSPSTGVDGYTF. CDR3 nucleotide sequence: TGTGCCAGCAGCCCGTCTACAGGGGTAGATGGCTACACCTTC.

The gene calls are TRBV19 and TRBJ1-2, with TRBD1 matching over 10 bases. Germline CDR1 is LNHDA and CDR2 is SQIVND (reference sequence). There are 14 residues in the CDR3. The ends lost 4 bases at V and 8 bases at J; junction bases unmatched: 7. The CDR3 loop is CASSNDRGRWGYTF. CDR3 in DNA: TGTGCCAGTAGTAACGACAGGGGGCGTTGGGGCTACACCTTC.

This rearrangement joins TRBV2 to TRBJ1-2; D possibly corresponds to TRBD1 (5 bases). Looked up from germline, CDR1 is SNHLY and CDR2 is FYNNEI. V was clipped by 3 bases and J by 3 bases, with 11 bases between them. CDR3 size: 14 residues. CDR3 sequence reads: CASSDRGRDYGYTF. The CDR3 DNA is TGTGCCAGCAGTGATCGCGGCAGGGACTATGGCTACACCTTC.

CDR3 loop: CASSLSQGLRTEAFF. CDR3 in DNA: TGTGCCAGCAGCCTAAGTCAGGGGTTGCGAACTGAAGCTTTCTTT. V gene TRBV4-2 combines with J gene TRBJ1-1, with TRBD1 as a possible D gene (6 bases). The germline gives CDR1 LGHNA, CDR2 YNFKEQ. The CDR3 runs to 15 residues. V was cut by 4 bases and J by 5 bases, with 17 bases left in between.

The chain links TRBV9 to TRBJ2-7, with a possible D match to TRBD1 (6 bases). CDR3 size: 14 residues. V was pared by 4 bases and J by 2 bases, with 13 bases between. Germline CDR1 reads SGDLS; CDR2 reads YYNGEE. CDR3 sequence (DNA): TGTGCCAGCAGCCCAAGGGGGTCCGCCTACGAGCAGTACTTC. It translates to CASSPRGSAYEQYF.

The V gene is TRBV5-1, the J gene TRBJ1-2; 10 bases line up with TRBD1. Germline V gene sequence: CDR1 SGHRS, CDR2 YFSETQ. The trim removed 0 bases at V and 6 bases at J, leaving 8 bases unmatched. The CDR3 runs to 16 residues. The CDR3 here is CASSLEGTGVLDGYTF. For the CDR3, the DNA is TGCGCCAGCAGCTTGGAGGGGACAGGGGTGCTCGATGGCTACACCTTC. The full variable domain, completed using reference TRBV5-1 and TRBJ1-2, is KAGVTQTPRYLIKTRGQQVTLSCSPISGHRSVSWYQQTPGQGLQFLFEYFSETQRNKGNFPGRFSGRQFSNSRSEMNVSTLELGDSALYLCASSLEGTGVLDGYTFGSGTRLTVV.

The CDR3 loop is CASSPPLAGGGGDTQYF. In DNA, the CDR3 is TGTGCCAGCAGCCCCCCCCTAGCGGGGGGTGGCGGTGATACGCAGTATTTT. This rearrangement joins TRBV7-2 to TRBJ2-3; 11 bases align to TRBD2. CDR1 and CDR2 from the germline V gene are SGHTA and FQGNSA. Trimming at V came to 5 bases and at J to 6 bases, leaving 13 bases not matched to a gene. This CDR3 spans 17 amino acids.

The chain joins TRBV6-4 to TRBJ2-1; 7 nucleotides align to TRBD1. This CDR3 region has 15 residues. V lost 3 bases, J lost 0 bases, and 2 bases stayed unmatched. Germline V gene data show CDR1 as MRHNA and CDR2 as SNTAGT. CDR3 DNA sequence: TGTGCCAGCAGTGAGGACAGGAGCTCCTACAATGAGCAGTTCTTC. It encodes CASSEDRSSYNEQFF.

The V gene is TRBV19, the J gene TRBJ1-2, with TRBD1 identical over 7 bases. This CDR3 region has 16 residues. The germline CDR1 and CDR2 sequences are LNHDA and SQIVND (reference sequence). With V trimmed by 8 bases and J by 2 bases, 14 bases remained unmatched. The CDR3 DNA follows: TGTGCCAGTGGGTCGGGACAGTGGAAAAGGAACTATGGCTACACCTTC. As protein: CASGSGQWKRNYGYTF.

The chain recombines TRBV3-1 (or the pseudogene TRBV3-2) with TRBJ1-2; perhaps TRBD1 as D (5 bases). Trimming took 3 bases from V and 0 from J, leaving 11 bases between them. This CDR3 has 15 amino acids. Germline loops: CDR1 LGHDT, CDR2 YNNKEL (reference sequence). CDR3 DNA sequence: TGTGCCAGCAGCCACTACAGGAGAGCTAACTATGGCTACACCTTC. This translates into CASSHYRRANYGYTF.

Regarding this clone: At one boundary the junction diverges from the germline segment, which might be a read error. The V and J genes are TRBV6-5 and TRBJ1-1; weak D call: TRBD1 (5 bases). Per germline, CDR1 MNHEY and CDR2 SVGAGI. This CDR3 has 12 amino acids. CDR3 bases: TGTGCCAGCCAACCAGGGAACGCTGAAGCTTTCTTT. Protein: CASQPGNAEAFF.

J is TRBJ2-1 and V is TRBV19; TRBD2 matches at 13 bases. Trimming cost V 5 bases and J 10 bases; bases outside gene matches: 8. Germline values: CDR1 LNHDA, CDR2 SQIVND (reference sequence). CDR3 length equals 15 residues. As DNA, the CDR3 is TGTGCCAGTAGTGTACTAGCGGGGGGGCCTGGGGAGCAGTTCTTC. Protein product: CASSVLAGGPGEQFF. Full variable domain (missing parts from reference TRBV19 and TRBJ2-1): DGGITQSPKYLFRKEGQNVTLSCEQNLNHDAMYWYRQDPGQGLRLIYYSQIVNDFQKGDIAEGYSVSREKKESFPLTVTSAQKNPTAFYLCASSVLAGGPGEQFFGPGTRLTVL.

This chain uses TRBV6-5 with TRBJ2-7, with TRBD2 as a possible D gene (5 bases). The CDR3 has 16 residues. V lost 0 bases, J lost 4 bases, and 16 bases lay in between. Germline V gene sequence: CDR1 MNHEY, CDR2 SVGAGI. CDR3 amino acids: CASSYSTVEVAYEQYF. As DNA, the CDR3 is TGTGCCAGCAGTTACTCAACGGTGGAGGTGGCTTACGAGCAGTACTTC.

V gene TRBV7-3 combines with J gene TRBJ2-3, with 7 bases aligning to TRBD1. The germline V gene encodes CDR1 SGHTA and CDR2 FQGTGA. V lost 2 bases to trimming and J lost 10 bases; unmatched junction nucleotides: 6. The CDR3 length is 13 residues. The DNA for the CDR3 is TGTGCCAGCAGCTTAGGGACAGTTTTTCCGCAGTATTTT. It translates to CASSLGTVFPQYF.

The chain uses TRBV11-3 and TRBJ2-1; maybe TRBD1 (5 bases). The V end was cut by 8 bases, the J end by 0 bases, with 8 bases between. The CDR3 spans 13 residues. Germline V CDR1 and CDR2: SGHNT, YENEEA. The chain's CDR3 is CASSQVSYNEQFF. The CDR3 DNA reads TGTGCCAGCTCACAGGTCTCCTACAATGAGCAGTTCTTC.

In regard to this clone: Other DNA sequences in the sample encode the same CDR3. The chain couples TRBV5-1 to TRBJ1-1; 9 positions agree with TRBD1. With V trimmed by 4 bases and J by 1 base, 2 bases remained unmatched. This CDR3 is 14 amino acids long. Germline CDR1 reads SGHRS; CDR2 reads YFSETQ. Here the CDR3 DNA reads TGCGCCAGCAGCCTGGACAGGGGGAACACTGAAGCTTTCTTT. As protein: CASSLDRGNTEAFF.

This chain's CDR3 is CASSKSRFYEQYF. The CDR3, as DNA: TGTGCCAGTAGTAAGAGCAGGTTCTACGAGCAGTACTTC. The chain uses TRBV19 and TRBJ2-7; no reliable D call. Germline V gives CDR1 LNHDA, CDR2 SQIVND (reference sequence). CDR3 size: 13 residues. V was shortened by 4 bases and J by 3 bases, with 10 bases between the two germline ends.

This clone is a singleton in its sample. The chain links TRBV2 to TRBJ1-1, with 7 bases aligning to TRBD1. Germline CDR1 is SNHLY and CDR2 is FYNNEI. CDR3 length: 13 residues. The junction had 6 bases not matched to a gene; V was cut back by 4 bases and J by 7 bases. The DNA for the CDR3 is TGTGCCAGCAGTGTACAGGGGTGGGATGAAGCTTTCTTT. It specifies CASSVQGWDEAFF.

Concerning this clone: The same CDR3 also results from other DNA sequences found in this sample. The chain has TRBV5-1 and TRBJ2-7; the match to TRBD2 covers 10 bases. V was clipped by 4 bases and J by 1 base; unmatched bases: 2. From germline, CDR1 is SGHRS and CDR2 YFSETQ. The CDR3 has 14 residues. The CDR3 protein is CASSHSGGSYEQYF. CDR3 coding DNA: TGCGCCAGCAGCCATAGCGGGGGGTCCTACGAGCAGTACTTC.

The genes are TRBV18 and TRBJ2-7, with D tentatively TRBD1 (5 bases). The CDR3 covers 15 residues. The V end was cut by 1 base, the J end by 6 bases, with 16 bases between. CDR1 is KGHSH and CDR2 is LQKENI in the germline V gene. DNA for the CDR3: TGTGCCAGCTCACCACTACCCCCGATAGGGGCCGAGCAGTACTTC. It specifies CASSPLPPIGAEQYF.

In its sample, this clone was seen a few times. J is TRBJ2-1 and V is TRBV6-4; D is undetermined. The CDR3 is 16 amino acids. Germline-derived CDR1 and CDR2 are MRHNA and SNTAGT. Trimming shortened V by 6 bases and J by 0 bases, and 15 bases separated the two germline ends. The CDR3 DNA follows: TGTGCCAGCAGCGATTCAGAAAGGAGCTCCTACAATGAGCAGTTCTTC. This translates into CASSDSERSSYNEQFF.

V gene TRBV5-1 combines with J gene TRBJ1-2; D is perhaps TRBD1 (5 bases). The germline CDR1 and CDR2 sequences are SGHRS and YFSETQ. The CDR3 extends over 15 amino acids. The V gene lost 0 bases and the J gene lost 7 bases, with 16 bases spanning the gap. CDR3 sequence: CASSLASGGSFGYTF. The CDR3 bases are TGCGCCAGCAGCTTGGCCTCGGGGGGGTCTTTTGGCTACACCTTC.